This T cell receptor beta chain emerged from a study of cytomegalovirus exposure and HLA in healthy donors. Study-wide points: Prediction of most subjects' HLA-A and HLA-B alleles by TCR beta sequences was reportedly accurate. There were a few CMV-associated chains whose specificity for CMV antigens was confirmed in vitro.

A word on this clone: Its antigen is currently unknown.

PCR employed 60 Vbeta and 13 Jbeta primers. Measured with immunoSEQ multiplex PCR; TCRdb has only the in-frame clones, and not every one. The repertoire holds over 150,000 clones, with roughly three quarters as singletons. The CDR3 runs 16 residues. Germline loops: CDR1 MNHEY, CDR2 SMNVEV (reference sequence). V lost 4 bases to trimming and J lost 3 bases; unmatched junction nucleotides: 8. Sequencing was carried out using PBMCs. The origin of this receptor is a woman younger than 35 in good health and CMV-seronegative. This rearrangement joins TRBV27 to TRBJ2-3; TRBD2 matches 9 bases. The CDR3 DNA reads TGTGCCAGCAGTTCGACCTTTGCGGGGGGGACAGATACGCAGTATTTT. Its translation: CASSSTFAGGTDTQYF.